What follows are 11 T cell receptor beta chains derived from one specimen sequenced in a study of human T cells and chemical hapten exposure. Indicated time point: patch test 1, 2 weeks after DPC sensitization. Treatment given: therapeutic diphenylcyclopropenone sensitization with weekly scalp DPC. TCRdb analysed the RACE reads with MiXCR anew, one entry per CDR3 protein. The table has approximately 350,000 distinct CDR3 sequences, roughly 6.9% seen once. Sequences were derived from whole blood, sampled in connection with sensitization to the hapten diphenylcyclopropenone (DPC). These receptors came from a woman aged 18-30 years with alopecia areata. Some clones in this sample may be carry-over from other donors' samples.

This clonotype was picked up many times. The chain couples TRBV20-1 to TRBJ2-3, with unresolved D. The V and J ends lost 2 bases and 6 bases respectively, with 15 bases between them. Germline CDR1 is DFQATT and CDR2 is SNEGSKA (reference sequence). The CDR3 is 14 amino acids. CDR3 DNA sequence: TGCAGTGCTAGAAGACTCAAAGGCCTTGATACGCAGTATTTT. Translation: CSARRLKGLDTQYF.

The J gene is TRBJ2-7, the V gene TRBV5-1; D perhaps matches TRBD1 (6 bases). The V gene's germline CDR1 is SGHRS and CDR2 YFSETQ. The CDR3 loop spans 15 amino acids. V gave up 4 bases and J gave up 2 bases, with 16 bases separating them. Here the CDR3 DNA reads TGCGCCAGCAGCAGAACCGACAGGTCAACCTACGAGCAGTACTTC. Protein product: CASSRTDRSTYEQYF.

This clonotype appeared many times. The chain employs TRBV29-1 and TRBJ2-2; D is possibly TRBD2 (5 bases). There are 14 residues in the CDR3. Germline V CDR1 and CDR2: SQVTM, ANQGSEA. V lost 7 bases to trimming and J lost 6 bases, with 18 bases between them. In nucleotides, the CDR3 is TGCAGCGCGGTACCCCGCCGGGGAGCCGGGGAGCTGTTTTTT. It yields the protein CSAVPRRGAGELFF.

V gene TRBV10-3 combines with J gene TRBJ2-5; D possibly corresponds to TRBD1 (6 bases). V was clipped by 5 bases and J by 2 bases, with 12 bases between them. Germline V CDR1 and CDR2: ENHRY, SYGVKD. This CDR3 comprises 14 residues. The CDR3 reads CAISRQVSQETQYF. CDR3 coding DNA: TGTGCCATCAGTCGACAGGTTTCTCAAGAGACCCAGTACTTC.

The J gene is TRBJ2-2, the V gene TRBV27; 8 bases are a match to TRBD1. This CDR3 contains 13 residues. The germline gives CDR1 MNHEY, CDR2 SMNVEV (reference sequence). With 5 bases clipped from V and 6 bases from J, the junction kept 2 bases outside the gene matches. The CDR3 is CASSARGPGELFF. Written as DNA, the CDR3 is TGTGCCAGCAGTGCCAGGGGGCCCGGGGAGCTGTTTTTT.

This clonotype has more than one count but fewer than ten. The chain combines TRBV7-3 with TRBJ1-1; D is unresolved. CDR1 and CDR2 (germline): SGHTA, FQGTGA. The V end lost 3 bases, the J end lost 2 bases, and 7 bases lay between the germline ends. The CDR3 covers 13 residues. The CDR3 sequence: CASSFQFNTEAFF. DNA for the CDR3: TGTGCCAGCAGCTTCCAATTTAACACTGAAGCTTTCTTT.

This clonotype was seen a handful of times. The V gene is TRBV6-2 or TRBV6-3, the J gene TRBJ1-5; D not resolved. The CDR3 loop spans 13 amino acids. Trimming left V 10 bases short and J 5 bases short, with 15 bases between. Germline values: CDR1 MNHEY, CDR2 SVGEGT. CDR3 bases: TGTGCCACCACGATAGGGCCGTATCAGCCCCAGCATTTT. It encodes CATTIGPYQPQHF.

The table lists this clonotype with many counts. This sequence joins TRBV7-2 and TRBJ2-1, with 13 bases matching TRBD2. V was clipped by 5 bases and J by 2 bases; unmatched bases: 6. Looked up from germline, CDR1 is SGHTA and CDR2 is FQGNSA. The CDR3 length is 17 residues. The CDR3 loop reads CASSLTSGGSTYNEQFF. CDR3 DNA: TGTGCCAGCAGCCTGACTAGCGGGGGGTCTACCTACAATGAGCAGTTCTTC. Full variable domain (outside the CDR3, taken from reference TRBV7-2 and TRBJ2-1): GAGVSQSPSNKVTEKGKDVELRCDPISGHTALYWYRQSLGQGLEFLIYFQGNSAPDKSGLPSDRFSAERTGGSVSTLTIQRTQQEDSAVYLCASSLTSGGSTYNEQFFGPGTRLTVL.

The CDR3: CSASSRRGEDSPLHF. The CDR3 DNA reads TGCAGTGCTAGCAGCAGGAGGGGTGAGGATTCACCCCTCCACTTT. The gene calls are TRBV20-1 and TRBJ1-6, with D perhaps TRBD1 (5 bases). Germline V gives CDR1 DFQATT, CDR2 SNEGSKA (reference sequence). Trimming took off 3 bases at V and 8 bases at J, with 17 bases between the two ends. The CDR3 loop spans 15 amino acids.

The genes are TRBV12-3 or TRBV12-4 and TRBJ2-2; unclear D gene. CDR3 length: 16 amino acids. V was clipped by 8 bases and J by 6 bases, with 22 bases between them. CDR3 in amino acids: CASPLEPSEASGELFF. Written as DNA, the CDR3 is TGTGCCAGCCCTTTAGAACCCTCCGAGGCTTCCGGGGAGCTGTTTTTT.

The chain links TRBV29-1 to TRBJ2-7, with D perhaps matching TRBD1 or TRBD2 (5 bases each). The CDR3 is made up of 17 amino acids. Germline CDR1 and CDR2: SQVTM and ANQGSEA. V lost 4 bases and J 2 bases, leaving 24 bases between the germline ends. CDR3 nucleotide sequence: TGCAGCGTTGGGGGGACCGAGGAAGCCCCACAGACCTACGAGCAGTACTTC. Amino acids: CSVGGTEEAPQTYEQYF.